Listed below are T cell receptor beta chains from one sample, sequenced in a study of immune heterogeneity within non-small cell lung tumors. TCRdb redid the calling of the multiplex PCR reads with MiXCR, one entry per CDR3 protein. The data contain fewer than 13,000 distinct CDR3 sequences, just under 30% of them singletons. The sample consisted of lung tumor tissue. The source of these receptors is an older woman with non-small cell lung cancer. Both conserved end residues are part of each CDR3. Fields, in order: D gene, V gene, J gene, clone size, CDR3 DNA, CDR3 protein. The D gene is left open where the match is weak. Clone size is given for some rows only: seen once, a few or many times, or a class if the clone is expanded.

>.|TRBV6-5|TRBJ2-5|.
TGTGCCAGCAGTTATTCCATAGGGTCGGAGACCCAGTACTTC
CASSYSIGSETQYF
>TRBD1|TRBV6-2/TRBV6-3|TRBJ2-7|.
TGTGCCAGCAGCTTACGGACAGGGTCATCCTACGAGCAGTACTTC
CASSLRTGSSYEQYF
>TRBD2|TRBV4-3|TRBJ2-1|.
TGCGCCAGCTGCCAAGAGGAGCGGGAGGGTTACAATGAGCAGTTCTTC
CASCQEEREGYNEQFF
>.|TRBV4-1|TRBJ1-4|few
TGCGCCAGCAGCCCTCAGGGACCAACTAATGAAAAACTGTTTTTT
CASSPQGPTNEKLFF
>TRBD1|TRBV10-1|TRBJ2-1|.
TGCGCCAGCAGTTTAGGGACAGCCGGTGAGCAGTTCTTC
CASSLGTAGEQFF
>TRBD1|TRBV6-5|TRBJ1-1|.
TGTGCCAGCAGTTACGGACAGGGGACTGAAGCTTTCTTT
CASSYGQGTEAFF
>TRBD2|TRBV7-4|TRBJ2-1|.
TGTGCCAGCCCCCTAGGACAGGGGACTAGCGGGCGCCCCTGTTACAATGAGCAGTTCTTC
CASPLGQGTSGRPCYNEQFF
>.|TRBV19|TRBJ2-1|.
TGTGCCATTAGTACCTATCAGACGCCTTACAATGAGCAGCTCTTC
CAISTYQTPYNEQLF
>TRBD2|TRBV12-5|TRBJ2-5|few
TGTGCTAGTAGTTTGGCACTAGGACTAGCGGGAGCCCAAGAGACCCAGTACTTC
CASSLALGLAGAQETQYF
>.|TRBV6-6|TRBJ1-2|.
TGTGCCAGCAGTTACTCACAGGGCGCTAACTATGGCTACACCTTC
CASSYSQGANYGYTF
>.|TRBV5-6|TRBJ2-1|.
TGTGCCAGCAGCTTGGAGTGGCTCGACAATGAGCAGTTCTTC
CASSLEWLDNEQFF
>TRBD1|TRBV3-1|TRBJ1-5|.
TGTGCCAGCACCCCGGACAGGGCGGAGGGCCAGCCCCAGCATTTT
CASTPDRAEGQPQHF
>.|TRBV10-2|TRBJ1-1|.
TGCGCCAGCAGTGAGTTGCGGGTCGGGGTGAACACTGAAGCTTTCTTT
CASSELRVGVNTEAFF
>TRBD1|TRBV12-3/TRBV12-4|TRBJ1-1|once
TGTGCCAGCAGTTCCCCCGGGACAGGGGGAATGAGATACACTGAAGCTTTCTTT
CASSSPGTGGMRYTEAFF
>TRBD2|TRBV29-1|TRBJ2-1|many
TGCAGCGTTGGGGGACTAGCGGGAGGGTACTACAATGAGCAGTTCTTC
CSVGGLAGGYYNEQFF
>.|TRBV28|TRBJ2-1|many
TGTGCCAGCAGTTTTTTGGAGGGTGAGCAGTTCTTC
CASSFLEGEQFF
>.|TRBV7-6|TRBJ1-4|many
TGTGCCAGCAGCTTAGCGTTGTTAGAAACTAATGAAAAACTGTTTTTT
CASSLALLETNEKLFF
>TRBD1|TRBV6-1|TRBJ2-4|.
TGTGCCAGCAGTCACAGGGGGCTTCATCTTATGGATTCCAAAAACATTCAGTACTTC
CASSHRGLHLMDSKNIQYF
>TRBD2|TRBV20-1|TRBJ2-3|medium-sized
TGCAGTACTTTACCGGGACTAGGCGGCACAGATACGCAGTATTTT
CSTLPGLGGTDTQYF
>TRBD1|TRBV28|TRBJ1-1|.
TGTGCCAGCAGTTTGTCTGGACAGGGTAGGACTGAAGCTTTCTTT
CASSLSGQGRTEAFF
>TRBD1|TRBV20-1|TRBJ2-7|medium-sized
TGCAGTGCTAGAGATAGGTCAGGGGGCAGAGAGCAGTACTTC
CSARDRSGGREQYF
>.|TRBV3-1|TRBJ1-5|few
TGTGCCAGCAGCCAGACCAGGGGTCAGCCCCAGCATTTT
CASSQTRGQPQHF
>.|TRBV11-3|TRBJ2-7|medium-sized
TGTGCCAGCAGCTTAGATCGGCACAGGGAAAACTCCTACGAGCAGTACTTC
CASSLDRHRENSYEQYF
>.|TRBV11-3|TRBJ2-2|medium-sized
TGTGCCAGCGCGAGGCTGAACACCGGGGAGCTGTTTTTT
CASARLNTGELFF
>TRBD1|TRBV6-1|TRBJ1-4|.
TGTGCCAGCAAAGGGGACAGAAGTAATGAAAAACTGTTTTTT
CASKGDRSNEKLFF
>TRBD1|TRBV6-2/TRBV6-3|TRBJ2-7|once
TGTGCCAGCAGGCAGGACAGGGCGGCCTACGAGCAGTACTTC
CASRQDRAAYEQYF